Following are 10 T cell receptor beta chains from one sample sequenced in a study of T-cell memory formation after mild COVID-19. TCRdb passed the 5' RACE reads through MiXCR, listing each CDR3 protein once. The sample contains about 190,000 distinct CDR3 sequences, around 16% of which appear only once. Sequenced material: PBMCs or a T cell subset sorted from them (not recorded which). The receptors were gathered from an adult woman who had mild COVID-19 (a few samples of this study predate the infection). Cell type and time point are not known.

This clonotype was picked up many times. The rearrangement links TRBV5-1 to TRBJ2-7; the D gene could be TRBD1 or TRBD2 (6 bases each). Trimming took off 4 bases at V and 3 bases at J, with 14 bases between the two ends. The CDR3 is made up of 14 amino acids. Germline V gene lookup returns CDR1 SGHRS and CDR2 YFSETQ. CDR3 coding DNA: TGCGCCAGCAGCCCTGGGGGCGGGGACTACGAGCAGTACTTC. It yields the protein CASSPGGGDYEQYF.

This clonotype was recorded a few times. The rearrangement uses TRBV6-2 or TRBV6-3 and TRBJ1-2; D is perhaps TRBD1 (5 bases). The germline V and J ends were trimmed by 8 bases and 5 bases, with 18 bases remaining between them. The germline CDR1 and CDR2 sequences are MNHEY and SVGEGT. The CDR3 extends over 14 amino acids. This CDR3 is CASGRDPGQYGYTF. In DNA form, the CDR3 reads TGTGCCAGCGGCCGGGACCCGGGGCAGTATGGCTACACCTTC.

A few counts support this clonotype. The chain has TRBV5-1 and TRBJ2-6; D gene ambiguous. V lost 3 bases and J 5 bases, leaving 9 bases between the germline ends. The CDR3 covers 14 residues. Germline CDR1 is SGHRS and CDR2 is YFSETQ. In DNA, the CDR3 is TGCGCCAGCAGCTCGGACCAGCGGGCCAACGTCCTGACTTTC. As protein: CASSSDQRANVLTF.

This clonotype came up many times. The chain couples TRBV20-1 to TRBJ1-6; no clear D gene. Trimming took off 2 bases at V and 5 bases at J, with 16 bases between the two ends. Germline loops: CDR1 DFQATT, CDR2 SNEGSKA (reference sequence). The CDR3 is 16 amino acids. CDR3 loop: CSARPPNRRDNSPLHF. The CDR3 DNA reads as TGCAGTGCTAGACCCCCAAACAGACGCGATAATTCACCCCTCCACTTT.

This clonotype has a handful of counts. DNA of the CDR3: TGCGCCAGCAGCTTGGCCGAGGCCGGGACAGGCGGGGAGCTGTTTTTT. Amino acid sequence: CASSLAEAGTGGELFF. This chain connects TRBV5-1 to TRBJ2-2; 8 bases line up with TRBD1. V lost 0 bases to trimming and J lost 7 bases; unmatched junction nucleotides: 8. The V gene's germline CDR1 is SGHRS and CDR2 YFSETQ. There are 16 residues in the CDR3.

The chain has TRBV5-1 and TRBJ2-1; 13 bases fit TRBD2. This CDR3 contains 15 residues. Looked up from germline, CDR1 is SGHRS and CDR2 is YFSETQ. The ends lost 4 bases at V and 9 bases at J; junction bases unmatched: 7. The CDR3 region has the DNA TGCGCCAGCAGCCGAGGACTAGCGGGAGCGGGTGAGCAGTTCTTC. Its translation: CASSRGLAGAGEQFF.

The chain employs TRBV4-3 and TRBJ2-7; TRBD1 or TRBD2 may be the D gene (5 bases each). Germline V gene sequence: CDR1 LGHNA, CDR2 YSLEER. The CDR3 is 16 amino acids. The germline V and J ends were trimmed by 3 bases and 0 bases, with 15 bases remaining between them. CDR3 sequence (DNA): TGCGCCAGCAGCCACGGACGGGGCGTTAGCTCCTACGAGCAGTACTTC. It is translated as CASSHGRGVSSYEQYF.

This clonotype has just a few counts. The gene calls are TRBV7-2 and TRBJ2-1; possibly TRBD2 for D (5 bases). The germline V and J ends were trimmed by 5 bases and 2 bases, with 13 bases remaining between them. This CDR3 has 15 residues. From germline, CDR1 is SGHTA and CDR2 FQGNSA. CDR3 sequence (DNA): TGTGCCAGCAGCCAGGACTCCGCAGCCTACAATGAGCAGTTCTTC. This codes for CASSQDSAAYNEQFF.

The chain has TRBV7-3 and TRBJ2-1, with 8 bases identical to TRBD2. V shed 5 bases, J shed 8 bases, and the junction held 11 bases outside the gene matches. The CDR3 extends over 15 amino acids. CDR1 is SGHTA and CDR2 is FQGTGA in the germline V gene. CDR3: CASSLGAGVGYEQFF. In DNA form, the CDR3 reads TGTGCCAGCAGCCTCGGAGCGGGAGTCGGTTATGAGCAGTTCTTC.

This clonotype came up a few times. The chain recombines TRBV30 with TRBJ1-2, with 7 bases matching TRBD1. The CDR3 covers 14 residues. V dropped 3 bases and J dropped 0; count of bases not matched to a gene: 4. Per germline, CDR1 GTSNPN and CDR2 SVGIG (reference sequence). The CDR3 here is CAWRARGSNYGYTF. As DNA, the CDR3 is TGTGCCTGGAGGGCCAGGGGGTCTAACTATGGCTACACCTTC.